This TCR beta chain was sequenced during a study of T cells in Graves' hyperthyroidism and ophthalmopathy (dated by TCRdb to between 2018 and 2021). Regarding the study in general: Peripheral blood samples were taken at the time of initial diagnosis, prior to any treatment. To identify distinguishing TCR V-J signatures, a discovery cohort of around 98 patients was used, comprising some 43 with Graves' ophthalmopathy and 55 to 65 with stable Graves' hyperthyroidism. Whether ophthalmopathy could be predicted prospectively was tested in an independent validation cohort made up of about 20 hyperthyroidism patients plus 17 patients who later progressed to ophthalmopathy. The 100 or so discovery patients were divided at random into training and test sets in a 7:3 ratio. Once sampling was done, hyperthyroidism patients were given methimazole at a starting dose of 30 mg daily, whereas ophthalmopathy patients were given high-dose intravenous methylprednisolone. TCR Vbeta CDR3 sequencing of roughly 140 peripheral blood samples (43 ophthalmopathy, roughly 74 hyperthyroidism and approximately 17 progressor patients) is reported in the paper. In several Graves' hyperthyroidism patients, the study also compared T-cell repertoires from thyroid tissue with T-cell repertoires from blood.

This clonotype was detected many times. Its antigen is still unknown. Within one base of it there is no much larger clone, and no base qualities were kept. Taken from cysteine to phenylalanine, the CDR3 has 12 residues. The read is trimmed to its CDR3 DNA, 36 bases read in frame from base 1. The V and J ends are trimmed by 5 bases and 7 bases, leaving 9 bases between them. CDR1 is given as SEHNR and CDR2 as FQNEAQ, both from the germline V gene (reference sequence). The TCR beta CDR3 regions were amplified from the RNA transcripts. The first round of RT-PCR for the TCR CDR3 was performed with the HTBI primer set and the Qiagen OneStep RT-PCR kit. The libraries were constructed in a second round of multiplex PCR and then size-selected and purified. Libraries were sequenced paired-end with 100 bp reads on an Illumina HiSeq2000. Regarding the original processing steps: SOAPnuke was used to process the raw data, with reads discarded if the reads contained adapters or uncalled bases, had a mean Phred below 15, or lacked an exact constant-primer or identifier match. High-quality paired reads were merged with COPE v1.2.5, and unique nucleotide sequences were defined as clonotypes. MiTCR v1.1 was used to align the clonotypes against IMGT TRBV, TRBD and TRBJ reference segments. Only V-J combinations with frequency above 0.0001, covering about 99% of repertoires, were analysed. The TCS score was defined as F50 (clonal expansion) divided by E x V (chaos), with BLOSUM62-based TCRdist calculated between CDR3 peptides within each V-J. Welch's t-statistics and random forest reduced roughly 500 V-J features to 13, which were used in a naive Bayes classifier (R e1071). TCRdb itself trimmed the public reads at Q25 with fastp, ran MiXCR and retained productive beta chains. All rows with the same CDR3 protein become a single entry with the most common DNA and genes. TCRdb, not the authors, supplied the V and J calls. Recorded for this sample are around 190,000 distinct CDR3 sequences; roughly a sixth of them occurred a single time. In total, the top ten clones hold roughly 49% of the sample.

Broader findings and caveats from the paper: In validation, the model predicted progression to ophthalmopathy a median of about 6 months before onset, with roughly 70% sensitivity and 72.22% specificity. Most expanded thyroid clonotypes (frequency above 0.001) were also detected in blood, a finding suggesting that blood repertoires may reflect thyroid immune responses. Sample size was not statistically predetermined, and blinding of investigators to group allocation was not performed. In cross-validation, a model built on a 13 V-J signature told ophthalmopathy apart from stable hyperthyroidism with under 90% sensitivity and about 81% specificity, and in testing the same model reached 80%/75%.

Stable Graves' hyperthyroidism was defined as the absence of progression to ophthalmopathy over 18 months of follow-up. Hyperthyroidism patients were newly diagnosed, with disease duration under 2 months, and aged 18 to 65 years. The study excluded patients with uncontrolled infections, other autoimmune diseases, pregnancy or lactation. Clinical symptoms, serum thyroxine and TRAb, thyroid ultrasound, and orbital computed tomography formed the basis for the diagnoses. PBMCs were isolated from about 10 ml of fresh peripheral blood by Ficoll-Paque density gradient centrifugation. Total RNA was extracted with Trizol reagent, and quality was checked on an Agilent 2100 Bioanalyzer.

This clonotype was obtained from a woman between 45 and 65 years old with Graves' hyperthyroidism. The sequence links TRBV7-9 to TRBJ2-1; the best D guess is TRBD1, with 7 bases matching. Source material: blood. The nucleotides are TGTGCCAGCAGCGCGGGACAGAATGAGCAGTTCTTC. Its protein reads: CASSAGQNEQFF.